This T cell receptor (beta chain) appears in the sequencing data of a study of T cells in Graves' hyperthyroidism and ophthalmopathy. The CDR3 is 14 residues long. Germline-derived CDR1 and CDR2 are SGHTS and YDEGEE. The V gene lost 0 bases and the J gene lost 6 bases, with 12 bases spanning the gap. Broader study findings: With a median lead of about six months before onset, the model predicted ophthalmopathy. A 13 V-J model separated ophthalmopathy from stable hyperthyroidism.

RNA transcripts yielded amplified TCR beta CDR3 regions. The HTBI primer set served for first-round RT-PCR of the TCR CDR3. TCRdb re-derived calls from the multiplex PCR reads in MiXCR, one entry per CDR3 protein. The sample has a few hundred thousand distinct CDR3 sequences, roughly 50% seen once. This clonotype was found many times. Its antigen is not identified. Patients with uncontrolled infections, other autoimmune diseases, pregnancy or lactation were excluded. The study based diagnoses on clinical symptoms, serum thyroxine and TRAb, thyroid ultrasound and orbital computed tomography. The sample consisted of peripheral blood or thyroid tissue (not recorded which). This TCR was sampled from a woman under 30 with Graves' hyperthyroidism. V is TRBV5-8 and J is TRBJ1-2; D not resolved. The CDR3 spells CASSLDNQRHGYTF. The CDR3 nucleotides are TGTGCCAGCAGCTTGGACAACCAAAGGCATGGCTACACCTTC. The entire variable domain, with the rest obtained from reference TRBV5-8 and TRBJ1-2, is as follows: EAGVTQSPTHLIKTRGQQATLRCSPISGHTSVYWYQQALGLGLQFLLWYDEGEERNRGNFPPRFSGRQFPNYSSELNVNALELEDSALYLCASSLDNQRHGYTFGSGTRLTVV.